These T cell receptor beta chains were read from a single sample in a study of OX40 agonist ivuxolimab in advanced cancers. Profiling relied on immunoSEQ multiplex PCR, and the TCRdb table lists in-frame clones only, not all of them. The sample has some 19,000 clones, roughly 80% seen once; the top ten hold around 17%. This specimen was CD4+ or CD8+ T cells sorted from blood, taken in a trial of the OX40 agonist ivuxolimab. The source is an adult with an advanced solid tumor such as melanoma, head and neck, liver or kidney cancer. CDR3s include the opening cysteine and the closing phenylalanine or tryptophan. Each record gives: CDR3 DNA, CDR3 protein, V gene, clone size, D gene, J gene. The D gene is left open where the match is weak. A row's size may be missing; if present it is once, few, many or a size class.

TGTGCCAGCAGGCCAGCGGGGGGGTACAATGAGCAGTTCTTC	CASRPAGGYNEQFF	TRBV28	.	TRBD2	TRBJ2-1
TGTGCCAGCAGGCCGAACGGGGGAGGGGGCTACACCTTC	CASRPNGGGGYTF	TRBV7-2	.	.	TRBJ1-2
TGTGCCAGCAGTTTGCTCGGAGGGGAGACCCAGTACTTC	CASSLLGGETQYF	TRBV28	.	.	TRBJ2-5
TGTGCCAGCAGCGTAGTTGAGCGCGGGGGGGAAGCTTTCTTT	CASSVVERGGEAFF	TRBV9	once	.	TRBJ1-1
TGTGCCAGCAGTTTTACTGGGTCCCATGAAAAACTGTTTTTT	CASSFTGSHEKLFF	TRBV28	few	.	TRBJ1-4
TGTGCCAGCACCGGGTCCCTGCCCACTCAGCCCCAGCATTTT	CASTGSLPTQPQHF	TRBV28	few	.	TRBJ1-5
TGTGCCTGGAGTCCGATGGGGGAGCTGTTTTTT	CAWSPMGELFF	TRBV30	.	.	TRBJ2-2
TGCGCCAGCAGCTCGGGGGACAGGGACACCGGGGAGCTGTTTTTT	CASSSGDRDTGELFF	TRBV5-1	once	TRBD1	TRBJ2-2
TGTGCCAGTAGTATGGGACAGGGGACCGCTTTCTTT	CASSMGQGTAFF	TRBV19	.	TRBD1	TRBJ1-1
TGTGCCAGCAGCCACGGGACAGGGAACTCACCCCTCCACTTT	CASSHGTGNSPLHF	TRBV4-2	.	TRBD1	TRBJ1-6
TGTGCCAGCAGCCTCCAAGAGACCCAGTACTTC	CASSLQETQYF	TRBV7-2	.	.	TRBJ2-5
TGTGCCATCAGTGAATTTGCGGGAAACATTCAGTACTTC	CAISEFAGNIQYF	TRBV10-3	.	.	TRBJ2-4
TGCGCCAGCAGCCAAGATTTTGGGACAGGGGACTATGGCTACACCTTC	CASSQDFGTGDYGYTF	TRBV4-3	.	TRBD1	TRBJ1-2
TGTGCCAGCAGTTACCCGACTAGCGGGAGGCCCTCTTTCTTC	CASSYPTSGRPSFF	TRBV28	.	TRBD2	TRBJ2-1
TGTGCCAGCAGGGGCATACAGGAGAGCTCCTATAATTCACCCCTCCACTTT	CASRGIQESSYNSPLHF	TRBV6-4	once	.	TRBJ1-6
TGTGCCAGTAGGCGAACAGCGAACACTGAAGCTTTCTTT	CASRRTANTEAFF	TRBV19	once	.	TRBJ1-1
TGTGCCAGCAGCCAAGAAAAGCGGACCCGACCCTACGAGCAGTACTTC	CASSQEKRTRPYEQYF	TRBV4-2	.	.	TRBJ2-7
TGTGCCAGTAGTTCCGGGATGATTGCAGATACGCAGTATTTT	CASSSGMIADTQYF	TRBV19	.	.	TRBJ2-3
TGTGCCAGTAGTATTAAACAGGGGACCGAGCAGTACTTC	CASSIKQGTEQYF	TRBV19	.	TRBD1	TRBJ2-7
TGTGCCAGCAGCCAAGCGGGAGCGGTTGCCGAGCAGTACTTC	CASSQAGAVAEQYF	TRBV14	.	.	TRBJ2-7
TGTGCCAGCAGCCCTCTTGTTGGCGCACACGGGGAGCTGTTTTTT	CASSPLVGAHGELFF	TRBV7-2	.	.	TRBJ2-2
TGTGCCAGCAGCGCGCCGACAGGGAAGGACACTGAAGCTTTCTTT	CASSAPTGKDTEAFF	TRBV9	.	TRBD1	TRBJ1-1
TGTGCCAGCAGCTTGACCTTTAGAAAAAGCACAGATACGCAGTATTTT	CASSLTFRKSTDTQYF	TRBV5-4	.	.	TRBJ2-3
TGTGCCAGCAGCTTAGCACCGATAACCGGGGAGCTGTTTTTT	CASSLAPITGELFF	TRBV7-7	medium-sized	.	TRBJ2-2
TGCGCCAGCAGCTCGAGGACAGGGGGATCCAATGAGCAGTTCTTC	CASSSRTGGSNEQFF	TRBV5-1	.	TRBD1	TRBJ2-1
TGTGCCAGCAGCGCTAACATGGATGAAAAACTGTTTTTT	CASSANMDEKLFF	TRBV5-4	.	.	TRBJ1-4
TGTGCCAGCAGCTTGGCAAGGAACCAGGAGACCCAGTACTTC	CASSLARNQETQYF	TRBV5-4	.	.	TRBJ2-5
TGTGCCTGCCTCACCGGGACTACCCTCTCTGGGGCCAACGTCCTGACTTTC	CACLTGTTLSGANVLTF	TRBV30	few	TRBD2	TRBJ2-6
TGTGCCAGCAGCGTAGGTAGCGGGGGGGCGGAGACCCAGTACTTC	CASSVGSGGAETQYF	TRBV9	.	TRBD2	TRBJ2-5
TGCGCCAGCAGCCAAGACTGGGACAAAGAGACCCAGTACTTC	CASSQDWDKETQYF	TRBV4-3	few	.	TRBJ2-5
TGTGCCAGCAGTGAAGGGTTGGAGAACACTGAAGCTTTCTTT	CASSEGLENTEAFF	TRBV6-1	.	.	TRBJ1-1
TGTGCCAGCATGAGGGACAGGGTTTTTCCCCTCCACTTT	CASMRDRVFPLHF	TRBV9	.	TRBD1	TRBJ1-6
TGTGCCAGCAGCTTAGTGGGGACAGGGAAGGGAGATACGCAGTATTTT	CASSLVGTGKGDTQYF	TRBV7-2	.	TRBD1	TRBJ2-3